A single sample is the source of the 16 T cell receptor beta chains below, sequenced in a study of cytomegalovirus exposure and HLA in healthy donors. It was with 60 Vbeta and 13 Jbeta primers that the PCR ran. Generated by immunoSEQ multiplex PCR, the TCRdb table keeps only in-frame clones and is missing some. The sample holds over 130,000 clones, approximately 80% seen once. The source material was PBMCs. Receptors originate from a male donor in good health and CMV-seronegative.

J is TRBJ1-4 and V is TRBV11-2; 8 bases are shared with TRBD1. Losses at the gene ends were 4 bases for V and 3 bases for J; bases not matched to a gene: 4. The germline V gene encodes CDR1 SGHAT and CDR2 FQNNGV. This CDR3 contains 15 residues. The CDR3 here is CASSWGQASNEKLFF. The CDR3, as DNA: TGTGCCAGCAGCTGGGGACAGGCGTCTAATGAAAAACTGTTTTTT.

The rearrangement links TRBV7-6 to TRBJ2-7, with 11 bases that match TRBD1. The V segment lost 2 bases and the J segment 4 bases; nucleotides outside the gene matches: 1. Germline lookup yields CDR1 SGHVS and CDR2 FNYEAQ. There are 14 residues in the CDR3. The CDR3 loop reads CASSLRDRGYEQYF. For the CDR3, the DNA is TGTGCCAGCAGCTTAAGGGACAGGGGGTACGAGCAGTACTTC.

V is TRBV5-1 and J is TRBJ2-1, with 7 bases fitting TRBD1. V was clipped by 4 bases and J by 14 bases; unmatched bases: 9. The CDR3 runs 12 residues. CDR1 is SGHRS and CDR2 is YFSETQ in the germline V gene. For the CDR3, the DNA is TGCGCCAGCAGCCCCGGGACAGCCAAAGAGTTCTTC. This sequence encodes CASSPGTAKEFF.

Regarding this clone: Different DNA sequences within this sample yield the same CDR3. The chain links TRBV27 to TRBJ2-7; D is perhaps TRBD2 (5 bases). The germline CDR1 and CDR2 sequences are MNHEY and SMNVEV (reference sequence). Trimming left V 3 bases short and J 1 base short, with 7 bases between. This CDR3 has 13 residues. In DNA, the CDR3 is TGTGCCAGCAGTTTCTCGGGGTCCTACGAGCAGTACTTC. This sequence encodes CASSFSGSYEQYF.

The chain combines TRBV14 with TRBJ2-5, with D unclear. From germline, CDR1 is SGHDN and CDR2 FVKESK. The CDR3 contains 13 residues. V lost 1 base, J lost 2 bases, and 5 bases lay in between. The CDR3 sequence is CASSQGIQETQYF. CDR3 DNA: TGTGCCAGCAGCCAAGGTATACAAGAGACCCAGTACTTC.

The chain links TRBV6-6 to TRBJ2-7, with D perhaps TRBD2 (6 bases). Germline lookup yields CDR1 MNHNY and CDR2 SVGAGI (reference sequence). Deletions cut 7 bases from V and 2 bases from J, with 9 bases between. The CDR3 is 12 residues long. The CDR3 loop reads CASKWGAYEQYF. The CDR3 DNA follows: TGTGCCAGCAAATGGGGGGCCTACGAGCAGTACTTC.

The genes are TRBV15 and TRBJ2-7; 7 bases line up with TRBD1. CDR1 and CDR2 (germline): LNHNV, YYDKDF (reference sequence). This CDR3 contains 13 residues. V was pared by 8 bases and J by 3 bases, with 7 bases of the junction left unmatched. CDR3 loop: CATGNRGIYEQYF. The CDR3 nucleotides read TGTGCCACCGGAAACAGGGGAATCTACGAGCAGTACTTC.

The chain recombines TRBV9 with TRBJ2-1; the match to TRBD2 covers 10 bases. Per germline, CDR1 SGDLS and CDR2 YYNGEE. V gave up 3 bases and J gave up 9 bases; unmatched junction bases: 9. The CDR3 extends over 15 amino acids. DNA for the CDR3: TGTGCCAGCAGCGGCTCACCGGGACTAGCGCCTGAGCAGTTCTTC. Translation gives CASSGSPGLAPEQFF. The complete variable domain, with remaining parts taken from reference TRBV9 and TRBJ2-1, reads DSGVTQTPKHLITATGQRVTLRCSPRSGDLSVYWYQQSLDQGLQFLIQYYNGEERAKGNILERFSAQQFPDLHSELNLSSLELGDSALYFCASSGSPGLAPEQFFGPGTRLTVL.

With respect to this clone: Its ends do not fully match the called genes, so a read error is possible. This rearrangement joins TRBV20-1 to TRBJ1-2, with a weak D call TRBD1 (5 bases). Germline values: CDR1 DFQATT, CDR2 SNEGSKA (reference sequence). This CDR3 has 11 residues. The CDR3 loop reads CSVFQGNPYPF. CDR3 nucleotide sequence: TGCAGTGTTTTCCAGGGCAACCCCTACCCCTTC.

The J gene is TRBJ2-3, the V gene TRBV18; possible D gene TRBD2, 5 bases. The CDR3 has 14 residues. The ends were cut back, 3 bases at V and 0 bases at J, with 7 bases in the middle. Germline V gene sequence: CDR1 KGHSH, CDR2 LQKENI. CDR3 in amino acids: CASSPGISTDTQYF. Written as DNA, the CDR3 is TGTGCCAGCTCACCCGGGATTAGCACAGATACGCAGTATTTT.

This chain links TRBV9 with TRBJ2-2, with 8 nucleotides matching TRBD2. The CDR3 is 15 residues long. Germline loops: CDR1 SGDLS, CDR2 YYNGEE. The V and J ends lost 3 bases and 7 bases, in that order; junction bases with no gene match: 8. The CDR3 DNA follows: TGTGCCAGCAGCGCCAGCGGGAGTGGTAGCGGGGAGCTGTTTTTT. Encoded protein: CASSASGSGSGELFF.

This chain connects TRBV6-5 to TRBJ2-7; tentative D call: TRBD1 (5 bases). The V end lost 0 bases, the J end lost 0 bases, and 12 bases lay between the germline ends. Per the germline V gene, CDR1 is MNHEY and CDR2 is SVGAGI. The CDR3 is 16 residues long. CDR3 DNA sequence: TGTGCCAGCAGTTACTCGGTGGGGCAGAGCTCCTACGAGCAGTACTTC. This sequence encodes CASSYSVGQSSYEQYF.

J is TRBJ2-5 and V is TRBV10-1; D may be TRBD2 (5 bases). The better agreement between TRBJ2-7 and the DNA end casts doubt on the J call. CDR3 length: 13 residues. Germline loops: CDR1 WNHNN, CDR2 SYGVQD (reference sequence). The CDR3 region has the DNA TGCGCCACCCAACGGGGAAGTACCTACGAGCAGTACTTC. Its translation: CATQRGSTYEQYF.

The V and J genes are TRBV7-2 and TRBJ2-1, with a possible D match to TRBD2 (6 bases). The germline CDR1 and CDR2 sequences are SGHTA and FQGNSA. This CDR3 contains 14 residues. Deletions cut 4 bases from V and 8 bases from J, with 15 bases between. Here the CDR3 reads CASSWDFVGDEQFF. CDR3 sequence (DNA): TGTGCCAGCAGCTGGGACTTTGTCGGCGATGAGCAGTTCTTC.

The chain joins TRBV15 to TRBJ2-7; TRBD1 agrees at 8 bases. This CDR3 region has 15 residues. Trimming cost V 3 bases and J 0 bases; bases outside gene matches: 4. Looked up from germline, CDR1 is LNHNV and CDR2 is YYDKDF (reference sequence). The CDR3 nucleotides are TGTGCCACCAGCAGTACGCAGGGGGCCTCCTACGAGCAGTACTTC. Translation: CATSSTQGASYEQYF.

The chain recombines TRBV6-5 with TRBJ1-2; D call uncertain. The length of the CDR3 is 15 residues. Trimming removed 0 bases at V and 4 bases at J, with 12 bases between. CDR1 MNHEY and CDR2 SVGAGI come from the germline V gene. The CDR3 bases are TGTGCCAGCAGTTACTCGGGCAGGCAGATCTATGGCTACACCTTC. As protein: CASSYSGRQIYGYTF.